The present TCR beta chain was sequenced within a study of shared clonotypes between healthy human individuals. About the research overall: Each donor's CD4 naive and CD4 memory cells filled three plates apiece, CD8 naive two, and CD8 memory one.

Positively selected for CCR7, the CD45RO-negative cells used as naive CD8 cells excluded terminally differentiated effector memory CD45RA+ cells. Some clones are missing from TCRdb's copy, which holds only in-frame ones; the method was immunoSEQ multiplex PCR. The data hold about 2 million clones, with just under 95% observed a single time. The receptor comes from a man between 18 and 29 years old in good health. What was sequenced was naive CD8+ T cells sorted from blood.

The CDR3 region is CAWSPGGSANYGYTF. The CDR3 DNA reads as TGTGCCTGGAGTCCGGGGGGTTCGGCTAACTATGGCTACACCTTC. This chain joins TRBV30 and TRBJ1-2, with D possibly matching TRBD1 (5 bases). Trimming removed 2 bases from V and 0 bases from J, with 13 bases in between. CDR1 and CDR2 (germline): GTSNPN, SVGIG (reference sequence). This CDR3 is 15 amino acids long.